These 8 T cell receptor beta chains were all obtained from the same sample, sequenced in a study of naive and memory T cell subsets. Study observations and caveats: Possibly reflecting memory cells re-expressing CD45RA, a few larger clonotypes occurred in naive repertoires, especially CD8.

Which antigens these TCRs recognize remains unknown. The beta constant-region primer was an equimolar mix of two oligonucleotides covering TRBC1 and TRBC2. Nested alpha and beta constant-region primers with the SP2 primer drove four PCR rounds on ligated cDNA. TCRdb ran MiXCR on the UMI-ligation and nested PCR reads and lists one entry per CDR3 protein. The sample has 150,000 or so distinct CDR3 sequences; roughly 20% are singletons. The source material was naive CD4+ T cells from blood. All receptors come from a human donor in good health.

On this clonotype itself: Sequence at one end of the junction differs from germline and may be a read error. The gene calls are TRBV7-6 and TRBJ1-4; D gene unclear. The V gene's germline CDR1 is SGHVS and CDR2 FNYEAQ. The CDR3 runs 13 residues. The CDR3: CASSLAPVEKLFF. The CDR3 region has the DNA TGTGCCAGCAGCCTAGCGCCTGTTGAAAAACTGTTTTTT.

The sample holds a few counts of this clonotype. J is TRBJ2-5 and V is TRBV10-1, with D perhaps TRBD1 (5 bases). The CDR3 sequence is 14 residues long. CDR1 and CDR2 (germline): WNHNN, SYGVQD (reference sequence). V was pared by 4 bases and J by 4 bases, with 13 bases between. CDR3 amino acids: CASSGGRGLETQYF. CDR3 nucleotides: TGCGCCAGCAGTGGTGGAAGGGGTTTAGAGACCCAGTACTTC.

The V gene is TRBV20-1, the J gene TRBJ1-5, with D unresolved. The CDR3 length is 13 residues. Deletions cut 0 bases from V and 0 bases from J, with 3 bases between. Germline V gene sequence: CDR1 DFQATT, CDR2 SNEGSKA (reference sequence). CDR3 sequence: CSARDGSNQPQHF. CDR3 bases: TGCAGTGCTAGAGATGGTAGCAATCAGCCCCAGCATTTT.

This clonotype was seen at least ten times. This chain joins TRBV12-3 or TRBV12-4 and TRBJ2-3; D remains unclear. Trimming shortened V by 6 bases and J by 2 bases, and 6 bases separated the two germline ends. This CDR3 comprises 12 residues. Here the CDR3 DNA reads TGTGCCAGCAGCGAGTACACAGATACGCAGTATTTT. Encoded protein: CASSEYTDTQYF.

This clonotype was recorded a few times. Here the CDR3 DNA reads TGTGCCAGCAGCGTAAGGGGGGACTTTCAAGAGACCCAGTACTTC. Amino acids: CASSVRGDFQETQYF. The V and J genes are TRBV9 and TRBJ2-5; D may correspond to TRBD1 or TRBD2 (6 bases each). The V gene lost 1 base and the J gene lost 2 bases, with 12 bases spanning the gap. Germline V lookup: CDR1 SGDLS, CDR2 YYNGEE. CDR3 size: 15 residues.

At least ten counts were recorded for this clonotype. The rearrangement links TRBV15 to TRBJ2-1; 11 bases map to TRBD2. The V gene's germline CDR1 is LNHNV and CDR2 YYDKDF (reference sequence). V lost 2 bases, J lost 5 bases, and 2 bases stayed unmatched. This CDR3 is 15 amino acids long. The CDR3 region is CATSRRLAGNNEQFF. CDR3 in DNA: TGTGCCACCAGCAGACGACTAGCGGGGAACAATGAGCAGTTCTTC.

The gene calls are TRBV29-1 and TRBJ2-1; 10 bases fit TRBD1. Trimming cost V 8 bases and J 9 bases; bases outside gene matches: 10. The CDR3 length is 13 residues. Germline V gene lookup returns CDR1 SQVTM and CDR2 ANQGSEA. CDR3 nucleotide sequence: TGCAGCACCCGGGACAGGGGCCCCGGTGAGCAGTTCTTC. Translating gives CSTRDRGPGEQFF.

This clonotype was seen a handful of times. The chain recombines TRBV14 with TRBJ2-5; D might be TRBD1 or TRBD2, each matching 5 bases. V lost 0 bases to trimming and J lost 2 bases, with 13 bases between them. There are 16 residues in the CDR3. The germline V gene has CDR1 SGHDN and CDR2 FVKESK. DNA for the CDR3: TGTGCCAGCAGCCAAGATTGGGGGATTAGTCAAGAGACCCAGTACTTC. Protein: CASSQDWGISQETQYF. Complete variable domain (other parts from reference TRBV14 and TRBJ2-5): EAGVTQFPSHSVIEKGQTVTLRCDPISGHDNLYWYRRVMGKEIKFLLHFVKESKQDESGMPNNRFLAERTGGTYSTLKVQPAELEDSGVYFCASSQDWGISQETQYFGPGTRLLVL.